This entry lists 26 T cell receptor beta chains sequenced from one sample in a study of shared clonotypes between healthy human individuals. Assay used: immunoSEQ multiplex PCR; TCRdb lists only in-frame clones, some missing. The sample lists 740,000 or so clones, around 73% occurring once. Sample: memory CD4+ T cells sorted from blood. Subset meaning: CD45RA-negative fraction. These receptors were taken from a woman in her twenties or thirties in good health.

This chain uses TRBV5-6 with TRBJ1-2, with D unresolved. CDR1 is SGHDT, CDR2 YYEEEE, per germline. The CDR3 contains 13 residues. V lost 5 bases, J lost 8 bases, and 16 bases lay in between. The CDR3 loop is CASSLNTIGGYTF. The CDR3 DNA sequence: TGTGCCAGCAGTTTAAACACCATCGGGGGCTACACCTTC.

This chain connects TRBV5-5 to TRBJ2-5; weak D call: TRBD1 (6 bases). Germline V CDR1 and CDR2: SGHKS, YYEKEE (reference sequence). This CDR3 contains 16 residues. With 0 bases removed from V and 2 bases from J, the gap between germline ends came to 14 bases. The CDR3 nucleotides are TGTGCCAGCAGCTTGGAAACAGGGAGTGGACAAGAGACCCAGTACTTC. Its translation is CASSLETGSGQETQYF.

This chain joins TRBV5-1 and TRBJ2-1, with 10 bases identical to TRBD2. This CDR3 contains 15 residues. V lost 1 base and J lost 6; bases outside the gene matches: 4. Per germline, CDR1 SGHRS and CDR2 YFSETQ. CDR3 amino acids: CASSLLGLAFNEQFF. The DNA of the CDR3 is TGCGCCAGCAGCTTGTTGGGACTAGCGTTCAATGAGCAGTTCTTC.

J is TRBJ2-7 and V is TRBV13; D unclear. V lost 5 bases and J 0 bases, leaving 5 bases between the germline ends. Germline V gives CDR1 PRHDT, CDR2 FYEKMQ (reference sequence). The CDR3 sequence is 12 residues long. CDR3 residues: CASSRSSYEQYF. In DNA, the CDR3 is TGTGCCAGCAGCCGCAGCTCCTACGAGCAGTACTTC.

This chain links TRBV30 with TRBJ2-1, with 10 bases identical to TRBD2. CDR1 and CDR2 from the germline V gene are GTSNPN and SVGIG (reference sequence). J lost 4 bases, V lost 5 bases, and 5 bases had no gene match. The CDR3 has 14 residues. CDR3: CAWQREGRYNEQFF. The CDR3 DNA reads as TGTGCCTGGCAGCGGGAGGGCCGATACAATGAGCAGTTCTTC.

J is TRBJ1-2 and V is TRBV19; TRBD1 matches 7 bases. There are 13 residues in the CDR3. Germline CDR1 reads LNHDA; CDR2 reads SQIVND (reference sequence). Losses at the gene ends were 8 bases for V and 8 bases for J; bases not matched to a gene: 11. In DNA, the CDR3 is TGTGCCAGTGCCGGGACAGCTACAGGAGGCTACACCTTC. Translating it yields CASAGTATGGYTF.

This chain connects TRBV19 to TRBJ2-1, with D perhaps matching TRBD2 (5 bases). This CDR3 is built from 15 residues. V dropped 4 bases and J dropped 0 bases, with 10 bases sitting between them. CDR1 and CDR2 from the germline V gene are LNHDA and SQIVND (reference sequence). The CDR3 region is CASSSGPSSYNEQFF. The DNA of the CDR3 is TGTGCCAGTAGTAGCGGGCCAAGCTCCTACAATGAGCAGTTCTTC.

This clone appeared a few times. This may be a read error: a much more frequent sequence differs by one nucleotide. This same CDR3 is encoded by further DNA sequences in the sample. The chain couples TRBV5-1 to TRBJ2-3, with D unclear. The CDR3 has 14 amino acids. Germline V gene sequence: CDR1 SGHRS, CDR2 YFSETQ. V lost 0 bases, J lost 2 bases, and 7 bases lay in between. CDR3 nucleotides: TGCGCCAGCAGCTTGGAACAGATCACAGATACGCAGTATTTT. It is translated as CASSLEQITDTQYF.

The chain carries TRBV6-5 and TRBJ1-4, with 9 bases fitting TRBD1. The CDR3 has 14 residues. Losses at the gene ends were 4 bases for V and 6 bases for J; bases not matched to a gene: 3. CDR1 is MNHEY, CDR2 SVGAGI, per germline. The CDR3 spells CASSSGQGYEKLFF. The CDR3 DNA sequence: TGTGCCAGCAGTTCGGGACAGGGCTATGAAAAACTGTTTTTT.

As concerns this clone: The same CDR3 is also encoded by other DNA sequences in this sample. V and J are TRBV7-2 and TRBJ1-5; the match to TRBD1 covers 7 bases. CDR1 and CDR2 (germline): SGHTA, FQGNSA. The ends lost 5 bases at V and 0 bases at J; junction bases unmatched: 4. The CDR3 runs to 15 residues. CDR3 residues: CASSPDRNSNQPQHF. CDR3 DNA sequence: TGTGCCAGCAGCCCGGACAGGAATAGCAATCAGCCCCAGCATTTT.

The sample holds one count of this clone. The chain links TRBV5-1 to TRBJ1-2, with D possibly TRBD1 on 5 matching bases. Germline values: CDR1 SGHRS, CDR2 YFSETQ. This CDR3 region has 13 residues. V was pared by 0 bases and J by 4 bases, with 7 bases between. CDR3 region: CASSLDTGYGYTF. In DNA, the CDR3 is TGCGCCAGCAGCTTGGATACAGGCTATGGCTACACCTTC.

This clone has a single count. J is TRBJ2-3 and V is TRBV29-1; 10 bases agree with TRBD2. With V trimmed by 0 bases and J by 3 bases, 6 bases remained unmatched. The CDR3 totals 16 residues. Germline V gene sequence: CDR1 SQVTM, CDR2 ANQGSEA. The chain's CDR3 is CSVEDWSGRATDTQYF. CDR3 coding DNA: TGCAGCGTTGAAGATTGGAGCGGGAGGGCTACAGATACGCAGTATTTT.

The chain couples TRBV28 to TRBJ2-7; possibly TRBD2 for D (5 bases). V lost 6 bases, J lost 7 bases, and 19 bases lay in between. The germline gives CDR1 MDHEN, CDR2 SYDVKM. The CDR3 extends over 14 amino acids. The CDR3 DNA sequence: TGTGCCAGCAGCCTTAATCCCCCTCCGGGGGAGCAGTACTTC. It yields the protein CASSLNPPPGEQYF.

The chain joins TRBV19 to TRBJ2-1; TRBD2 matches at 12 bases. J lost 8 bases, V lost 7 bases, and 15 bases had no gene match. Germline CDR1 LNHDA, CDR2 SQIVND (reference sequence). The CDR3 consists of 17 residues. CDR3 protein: CASTATSGRGGNDEQFF. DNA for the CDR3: TGTGCCAGTACCGCGACTAGCGGGAGAGGGGGGAACGATGAGCAGTTCTTC.

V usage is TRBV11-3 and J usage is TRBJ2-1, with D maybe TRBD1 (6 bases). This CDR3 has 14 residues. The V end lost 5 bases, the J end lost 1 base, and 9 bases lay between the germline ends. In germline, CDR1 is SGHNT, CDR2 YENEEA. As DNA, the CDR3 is TGTGCCAGCAGCACAGGGAATTCCTACAATGAGCAGTTCTTC. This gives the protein CASSTGNSYNEQFF.

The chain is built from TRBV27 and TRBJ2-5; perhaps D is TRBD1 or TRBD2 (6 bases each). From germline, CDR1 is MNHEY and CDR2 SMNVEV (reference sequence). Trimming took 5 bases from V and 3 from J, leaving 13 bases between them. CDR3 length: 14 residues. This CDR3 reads CASSRARGEETQYF. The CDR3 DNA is TGTGCCAGCAGTAGGGCTAGGGGGGAAGAGACCCAGTACTTC.

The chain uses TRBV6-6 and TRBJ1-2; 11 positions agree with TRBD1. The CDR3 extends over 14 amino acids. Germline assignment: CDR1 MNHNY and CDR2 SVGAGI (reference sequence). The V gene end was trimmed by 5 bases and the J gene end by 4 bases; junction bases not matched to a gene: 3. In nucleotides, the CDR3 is TGTGCCAGCAGTCCGGACAGGGGGCCCTATGGCTACACCTTC. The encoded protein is CASSPDRGPYGYTF.

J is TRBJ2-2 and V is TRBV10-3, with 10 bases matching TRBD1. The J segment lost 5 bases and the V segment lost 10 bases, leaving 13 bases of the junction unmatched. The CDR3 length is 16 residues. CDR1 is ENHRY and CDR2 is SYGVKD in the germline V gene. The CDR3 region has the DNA TGTGCCAGCAAAACCCCGACAGGGGGCCGGACCGGGGAGCTGTTTTTT. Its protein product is CASKTPTGGRTGELFF.

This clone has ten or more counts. The CDR3 region is CASSYSGMSYVEQYF. As DNA, the CDR3 is TGTGCCAGCAGTTACTCCGGAATGTCCTATGTCGAGCAGTACTTC. The chain carries TRBV6-5 and TRBJ2-7, with D uncertain. The germline V gene has CDR1 MNHEY and CDR2 SVGAGI. Trimming shortened V by 0 bases and J by 6 bases, and 15 bases separated the two germline ends. This CDR3 spans 15 amino acids.

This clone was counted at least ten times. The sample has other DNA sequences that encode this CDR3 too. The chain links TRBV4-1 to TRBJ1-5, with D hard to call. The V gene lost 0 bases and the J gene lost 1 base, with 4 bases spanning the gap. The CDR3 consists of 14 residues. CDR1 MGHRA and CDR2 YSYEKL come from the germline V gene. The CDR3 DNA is TGCGCCAGCAGCCAAGATGAAAGCAATCAGCCCCAGCATTTT. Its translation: CASSQDESNQPQHF.

CDR3 protein: CATNEGKAGMDEQFF. CDR3 coding DNA: TGCGCCACCAACGAGGGGAAAGCGGGAATGGACGAGCAGTTCTTC. This chain uses TRBV10-1 with TRBJ2-1; 7 bases are shared with TRBD2. V gave up 10 bases and J gave up 10 bases; unmatched junction bases: 19. The germline gives CDR1 WNHNN, CDR2 SYGVQD (reference sequence). The CDR3 loop spans 15 amino acids.

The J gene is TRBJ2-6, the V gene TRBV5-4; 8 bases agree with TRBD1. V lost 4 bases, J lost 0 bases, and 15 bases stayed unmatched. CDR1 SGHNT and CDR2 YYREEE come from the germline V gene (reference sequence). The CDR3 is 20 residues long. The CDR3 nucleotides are TGTGCCAGCAGCCCCGCCCCCGTCACAGGGGGAAGCTCTGGGGCCAACGTCCTGACTTTC. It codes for CASSPAPVTGGSSGANVLTF.

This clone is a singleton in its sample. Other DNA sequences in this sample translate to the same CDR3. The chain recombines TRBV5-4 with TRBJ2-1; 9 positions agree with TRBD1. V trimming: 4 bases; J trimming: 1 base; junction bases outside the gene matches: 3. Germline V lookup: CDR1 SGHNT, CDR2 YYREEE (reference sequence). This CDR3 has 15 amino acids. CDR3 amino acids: CASSPGQGSYNEQFF. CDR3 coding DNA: TGTGCCAGCAGCCCAGGACAGGGGTCCTACAATGAGCAGTTCTTC.

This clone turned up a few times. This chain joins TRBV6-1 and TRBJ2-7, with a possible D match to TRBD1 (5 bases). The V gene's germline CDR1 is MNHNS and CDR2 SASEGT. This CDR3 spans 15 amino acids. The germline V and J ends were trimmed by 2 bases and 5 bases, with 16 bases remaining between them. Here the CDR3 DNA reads TGTGCCAGCAGTGAATTTCGGCCAGGGTGGGACGAGCAGTACTTC. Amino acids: CASSEFRPGWDEQYF.

The CDR3 sequence is CAISSDRAGEQYF. The CDR3 nucleotides are TGTGCCATCAGTTCGGACCGAGCAGGCGAGCAGTACTTC. V and J are TRBV10-3 and TRBJ2-7; no definite D call. This CDR3 is built from 13 residues. V dropped 5 bases and J dropped 6 bases, with 14 bases sitting between them. Germline-derived CDR1 and CDR2 are ENHRY and SYGVKD.

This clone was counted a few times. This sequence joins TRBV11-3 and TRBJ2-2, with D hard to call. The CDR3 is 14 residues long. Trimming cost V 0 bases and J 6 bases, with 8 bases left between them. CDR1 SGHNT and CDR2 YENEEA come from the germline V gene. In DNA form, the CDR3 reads TGTGCCAGCAGCTTAGACCCTTCTGCCGGGGAGCTGTTTTTT. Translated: CASSLDPSAGELFF.